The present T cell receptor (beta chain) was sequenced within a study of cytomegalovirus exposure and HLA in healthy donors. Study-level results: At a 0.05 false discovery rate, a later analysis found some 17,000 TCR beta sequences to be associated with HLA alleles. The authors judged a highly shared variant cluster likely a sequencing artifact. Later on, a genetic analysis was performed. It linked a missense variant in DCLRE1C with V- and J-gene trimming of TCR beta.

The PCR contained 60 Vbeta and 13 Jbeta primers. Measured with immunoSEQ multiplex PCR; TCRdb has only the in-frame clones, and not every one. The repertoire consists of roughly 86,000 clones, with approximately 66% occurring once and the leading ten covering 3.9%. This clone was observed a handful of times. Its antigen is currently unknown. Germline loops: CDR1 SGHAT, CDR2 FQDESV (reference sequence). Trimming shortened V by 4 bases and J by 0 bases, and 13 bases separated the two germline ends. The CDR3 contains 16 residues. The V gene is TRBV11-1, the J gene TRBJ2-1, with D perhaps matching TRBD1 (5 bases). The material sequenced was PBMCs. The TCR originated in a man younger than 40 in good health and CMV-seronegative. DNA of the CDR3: TGTGCCAGCAGCTCATTATACAGGAGCTCCTACAATGAGCAGTTCTTC. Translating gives CASSSLYRSSYNEQFF.